The clone carrying this TCR beta chain was detected once. The data are from a study of blood T cell repertoires in COVID-19. Across the study: Samples of COVID-19 (acute and convalescent) were obtained from the United States, Italy and Spain. T cells, B-cell-depleted T cells, or PBMCs provided the cDNA or gDNA that served as material.

V lost 6 bases and J lost 5; bases outside the gene matches: 9. CDR3 length equals 14 residues. Germline-derived CDR1 and CDR2 are MDHEN and SYDVKM. The authors' processing: The authors estimated nucleated cell counts from reference gene primer amplification. The repertoire was sequenced with immunoSEQ multiplex PCR; TCRdb's copy has only in-frame clones and lacks some. V and J calls plus clone size are reproduced from that table; the DNA served to infer D and trimming. The table shows hundreds of thousands of clones, with about 85% occurring only once. This chain connects TRBV28 to TRBJ1-1, with 7 bases identical to TRBD1. Sample: PBMCs or T cells enriched from blood (not recorded which). The receptor's source is a woman under 40 who had been exposed to COVID-19. Written as DNA, the CDR3 is TGTGCCAGCAGCTACAGGGGAAAGGGGACTGAAGCTTTCTTT. Protein sequence: CASSYRGKGTEAFF. The entire variable domain, with the rest obtained from reference TRBV28 and TRBJ1-1, is as follows: DVKVTQSSRYLVKRTGEKVFLECVQDMDHENMFWYRQDPGLGLRLIYFSYDVKMKEKGDIPEGYSVSREKKERFSLILESASTNQTSMYLCASSYRGKGTEAFFGQGTRLTVV.